The 20 T cell receptor beta chains below come from one sample, sequenced in a study of post-analysis software for immune sequencing data. What these receptors recognize is not known. Unique molecular identifiers were carried by the TCR beta cDNA libraries. TCRdb re-analysed the PCR reads in MiXCR, keeping a single row per CDR3 protein. The sample contains 750,000 to 950,000 distinct CDR3 sequences, approximately 53% of which appear only once. Broader study findings: Included in a set of roughly five TRBV segments more frequent in patients than controls were TRBV5-6, TRBV5-1 and TRBV20-1.

The sequenced sample was blood. These receptors were collected from a girl aged 5-17 years with multiple sclerosis.

The chain combines TRBV5-5 with TRBJ1-2, with 7 bases lining up with TRBD1. Unmatched junction bases numbered 3, after V lost 2 bases and J lost 2 bases. Germline loops: CDR1 SGHKS, CDR2 YYEKEE (reference sequence). The CDR3 runs 14 residues. CDR3 coding DNA: TGTGCCAGCAGCTTATGGGGACAGAACTATGGCTACACCTTC. It encodes CASSLWGQNYGYTF.

The chain joins TRBV6-1 to TRBJ2-5; D may be TRBD2 (6 bases). Trimming shortened V by 6 bases and J by 0 bases, and 26 bases separated the two germline ends. The germline CDR1 and CDR2 sequences are MNHNS and SASEGT. CDR3 size: 19 residues. The CDR3 reads CASSPVRLAAFTYQETQYF. The CDR3, as DNA: TGTGCCAGCAGCCCGGTGCGCTTAGCGGCTTTTACGTACCAAGAGACCCAGTACTTC.

The gene calls are TRBV29-1 and TRBJ2-7, with 9 bases identical to TRBD1. J gave up 3 bases and V 5 bases, and 5 bases lay outside the gene matches. CDR1 is SQVTM, CDR2 ANQGSEA, per germline. The CDR3 is 13 residues long. The CDR3 here is CSVWDRVGYEQYF. DNA of the CDR3: TGCAGCGTTTGGGACAGGGTAGGCTACGAGCAGTACTTC.

This rearrangement joins TRBV12-3 or TRBV12-4 to TRBJ1-1; TRBD1 might be the D (5 bases). The length of the CDR3 is 12 residues. Trimming pared 2 bases from V and 6 bases from J, leaving 7 bases between. The CDR3 DNA sequence: TGTGCCAGCAGTTTAATGGGGGCTGAAGCTTTCTTT. This gives the protein CASSLMGAEAFF.

V and J are TRBV15 and TRBJ2-1; TRBD1 matches 10 bases. Germline CDR1 LNHNV, CDR2 YYDKDF (reference sequence). The CDR3 covers 16 residues. With V trimmed by 2 bases and J by 2 bases, 3 bases remained unmatched. CDR3 sequence: CATSRPGQGPYNEQFF. The CDR3 DNA sequence: TGTGCCACCAGCAGACCGGGACAGGGGCCCTACAATGAGCAGTTCTTC.

This chain links TRBV12-3 or TRBV12-4 with TRBJ1-2, with D possibly matching TRBD1 (5 bases). The V gene lost 2 bases and the J gene lost 7 bases, with 11 bases spanning the gap. The CDR3 is made up of 13 amino acids. The CDR3: CASSLRGNGGYTF. CDR3 nucleotide sequence: TGTGCCAGCAGTTTACGGGGGAATGGTGGCTACACCTTC.

V gene TRBV20-1 combines with J gene TRBJ1-6, with D unresolved. The CDR3 extends over 14 amino acids. V lost 1 base, J lost 5 bases, and 9 bases lay in between. CDR1 is DFQATT, CDR2 SNEGSKA, per germline (reference sequence). CDR3 in amino acids: CSARGGTDNSPLHF. CDR3 coding DNA: TGCAGTGCTAGAGGGGGAACCGATAATTCACCCCTCCACTTT.

The chain has TRBV6-2 or TRBV6-3 and TRBJ2-6; TRBD2 agrees at 8 bases. V lost 4 bases to trimming and J lost 4 bases; unmatched junction nucleotides: 15. The CDR3 has 19 residues. The V gene's germline CDR1 is MNHEY and CDR2 SVGEGT. The CDR3, as DNA: TGTGCCAGCAGTTCCTCTTTCGGGAGGGCCGGAACGGGGGCCAACGTCCTGACTTTC. Translated, it gives CASSSSFGRAGTGANVLTF.

This clonotype was seen a few times. For the CDR3, the DNA is TGTGCCAGCAGCTCCCTAGCGACCGAGGAGTATTTT. Its translation: CASSSLATEEYF. The chain employs TRBV7-2 and TRBJ2-3, with a weak D call TRBD2 (6 bases). Deletions cut 4 bases from V and 13 bases from J, with 15 bases between. The germline V gene has CDR1 SGHTA and CDR2 FQGNSA. This CDR3 has 12 residues.

This clonotype was picked up one time. The rearrangement joins TRBV29-1 to TRBJ2-5; D not certain. With 6 bases removed from V and 4 bases from J, the gap between germline ends came to 12 bases. This CDR3 spans 12 amino acids. Germline-derived CDR1 and CDR2 are SQVTM and ANQGSEA. The CDR3 protein is CSVAYPGETQYF. DNA of the CDR3: TGCAGCGTAGCGTACCCGGGAGAGACCCAGTACTTC.

This clonotype showed up just a few times. The chain combines TRBV12-5 with TRBJ1-1; D is ambiguous. CDR1 and CDR2 from the germline V gene are LGHNT and FRNRAP. This CDR3 spans 15 amino acids. Deletions cut 1 base from V and 1 base from J, with 10 bases between. CDR3 sequence (DNA): TGTGCTAGTGGTTTGGGACAAGTCTGGAACACTGAAGCTTTCTTT. It translates to CASGLGQVWNTEAFF. Looking up the rest from reference TRBV12-5 and TRBJ1-1 gives the full variable domain: DARVTQTPRHKVTEMGQEVTMRCQPILGHNTVFWYRQTMMQGLELLAYFRNRAPLDDSGMPKDRFSAEMPDATLATLKIQPSEPRDSAVYFCASGLGQVWNTEAFFGQGTRLTVV.

J is TRBJ2-1 and V is TRBV29-1; 8 nucleotides match TRBD1. Germline-derived CDR1 and CDR2 are SQVTM and ANQGSEA. This CDR3 region has 15 residues. After removal of 5 bases from V and 8 bases from J, the junction contained 14 bases not matched to a gene. The CDR3 sequence: CSVQAGGARVDEQFF. DNA of the CDR3: TGCAGCGTTCAGGCAGGGGGCGCACGGGTGGATGAGCAGTTCTTC.

The chain combines TRBV4-2 with TRBJ2-2; 10 positions agree with TRBD1. The germline gives CDR1 LGHNA, CDR2 YNFKEQ. CDR3 length: 16 residues. After removal of 1 base from V and 5 bases from J, the junction contained 4 bases not matched to a gene. CDR3 in amino acids: CASSQGTGGFTGELFF. The DNA of the CDR3 is TGTGCCAGCAGCCAAGGGACAGGGGGTTTTACCGGGGAGCTGTTTTTT.

The chain links TRBV7-3 to TRBJ2-5; D remains unclear. The germline CDR1 and CDR2 sequences are SGHTA and FQGTGA. The CDR3 is made up of 14 amino acids. V lost 2 bases, J lost 1 base, and 8 bases lay in between. CDR3 DNA: TGTGCCAGCAGCTTACCCGACCCCCAAGAGACCCAGTACTTC. Translation: CASSLPDPQETQYF.

The CDR3 spells CASSVRDPYEQYF. DNA of the CDR3: TGTGCCAGCAGCGTCAGGGACCCCTACGAGCAGTACTTC. The chain has TRBV7-9 and TRBJ2-7, with D possibly called TRBD1 or TRBD2 (5 bases each). CDR3 length: 13 residues. Germline CDR1 SEHNR, CDR2 FQNEAQ (reference sequence). The V and J ends lost 5 bases and 2 bases respectively, with 10 bases between them.

This clonotype was seen a few times. This chain joins TRBV20-1 and TRBJ1-1; 7 bases map to TRBD1. Germline lookup yields CDR1 DFQATT and CDR2 SNEGSKA (reference sequence). After removal of 6 bases from V and 0 bases from J, the junction contained 13 bases not matched to a gene. The length of the CDR3 is 16 residues. The CDR3 nucleotides are TGCAGTGCCACACCACTCCGACAGGGCCTGAACACTGAAGCTTTCTTT. It translates to CSATPLRQGLNTEAFF.

This chain uses TRBV12-3 or TRBV12-4 with TRBJ2-1; TRBD2 matches 7 bases. This CDR3 spans 15 amino acids. V was pared by 2 bases and J by 3 bases, with 4 bases of the junction left unmatched. The CDR3 sequence: CASSLLGLDYNEQFF. CDR3 DNA: TGTGCCAGCAGTTTACTCGGACTAGACTACAATGAGCAGTTCTTC.

V and J are TRBV10-3 and TRBJ2-2; perhaps TRBD1 as D (5 bases). This CDR3 has 14 amino acids. The ends were cut back, 7 bases at V and 1 base at J, with 10 bases in the middle. Germline values: CDR1 ENHRY, CDR2 SYGVKD. Here the CDR3 DNA reads TGTGCCATCACCCCAACAGGGAACACCGGGGAGCTGTTTTTT. Protein sequence: CAITPTGNTGELFF.

The chain combines TRBV7-9 with TRBJ1-2; D unresolved. The CDR3 sequence is 15 residues long. Per germline, CDR1 SEHNR and CDR2 FQNEAQ (reference sequence). V lost 0 bases to trimming and J lost 0 bases, with 8 bases between them. The chain's CDR3 is CASSLAGGTNYGYTF. In nucleotides, the CDR3 is TGTGCCAGCAGCTTAGCGGGCGGTACTAACTATGGCTACACCTTC.

J is TRBJ2-5 and V is TRBV20-1; the D gene is possibly TRBD1 (5 bases). Matching the DNA end better, TRBJ2-7 makes the J call doubtful. Looked up from germline, CDR1 is DFQATT and CDR2 is SNEGSKA (reference sequence). The length of the CDR3 is 13 residues. The CDR3 region is CSASNRQGNEQYF. In DNA form, the CDR3 reads TGCAGTGCTAGTAATCGGCAGGGCAACGAGCAGTACTTC.